These 21 T cell receptor beta chains were sequenced from one sample in a study of somatic mutations in cytotoxic T cells in rheumatoid arthritis. Assay: immunoSEQ multiplex PCR; the TCRdb copy retains only in-frame clones and omits some. The table records under 13,000 clones, 65% to 80% of them present only once. Sequencing was performed on CD8+ T cells sorted from blood. The receptor set was obtained from an adult with rheumatoid arthritis.

This clone showed up just a few times. The chain combines TRBV6-7 with TRBJ2-1; 12 nucleotides align to TRBD2. TRBV6-7 qualifies as an ORF whose function is uncertain. This CDR3 contains 16 residues. J gave up 8 bases and V 7 bases, and 12 bases lay outside the gene matches. CDR3 in amino acids: CASNLRLAGAVDEQFF. CDR3 nucleotides: TGTGCCAGCAACCTACGACTAGCGGGGGCTGTTGATGAGCAGTTCTTC.

V gene TRBV7-2 combines with J gene TRBJ2-7, with D unclear. Trimming took 3 bases from V and 4 from J, leaving 4 bases between them. This CDR3 contains 11 residues. Per the germline V gene, CDR1 is SGHTA and CDR2 is FQGNSA. The CDR3 here is CASSFRYEQYF. The DNA for the CDR3 is TGTGCCAGCAGCTTTCGATACGAGCAGTACTTC.

V is TRBV28 and J is TRBJ1-1, with a possible D match to TRBD1 (5 bases). Germline V gene data show CDR1 as MDHEN and CDR2 as SYDVKM. V dropped 7 bases and J dropped 0 bases, with 15 bases sitting between them. There are 15 residues in the CDR3. CDR3 DNA sequence: TGTGCCAGCACAAGACTGACAGACATGAACACTGAAGCTTTCTTT. Translation: CASTRLTDMNTEAFF.

DNA for the CDR3: TGTGCCAGCAGTTCGCTGTTTGGACTACCTGAAGCTTTCTTT. Amino acids: CASSSLFGLPEAFF. This chain uses TRBV28 with TRBJ1-1; D is undetermined. This CDR3 is built from 14 residues. CDR1 MDHEN and CDR2 SYDVKM come from the germline V gene. V was trimmed by 4 bases and J by 6 bases, leaving 15 bases between them.

The V call is TRBV12-5, the J call TRBJ1-1, with a tentative D call TRBD1 (5 bases). Germline V lookup: CDR1 LGHNT, CDR2 FRNRAP. The CDR3 contains 16 residues. The V gene lost 0 bases and the J gene lost 0 bases, with 11 bases spanning the gap. CDR3 sequence (DNA): TGTGCTAGTGGTTTGGTGGAGGGACGGATGAACACTGAAGCTTTCTTT. Encoded protein: CASGLVEGRMNTEAFF.

In this sample, this clone turned up a few times. The V call is TRBV2, the J call TRBJ2-1, with D tentatively TRBD2 (7 bases). The V and J ends lost 5 bases and 9 bases respectively, with 14 bases between them. The CDR3 consists of 13 residues. Germline lookup yields CDR1 SNHLY and CDR2 FYNNEI. CDR3 region: CASSPGGSIEQFF. The CDR3 nucleotides read TGTGCCAGCAGTCCGGGGGGCAGCATTGAGCAGTTCTTC.

The table lists this clone with a few counts. V gene TRBV7-6 combines with J gene TRBJ1-1; a weak D match, TRBD1 (6 bases). Trimming stripped 1 base from V and 4 bases from J, with 7 bases between. The CDR3 length is 13 residues. Germline V gene data show CDR1 as SGHVS and CDR2 as FNYEAQ. CDR3 in amino acids: CASSLGTATEAFF. In DNA, the CDR3 is TGTGCCAGCAGCTTAGGGACAGCCACTGAAGCTTTCTTT. Full variable domain (remainder filled in from reference TRBV7-6 and TRBJ1-1): GAGVSQSPRYKVTKRGQDVALRCDPISGHVSLYWYRQALGQGPEFLTYFNYEAQQDKSGLPNDRFSAERPEGSISTLTIQRTEQRDSAMYRCASSLGTATEAFFGQGTRLTVV.

The chain recombines TRBV7-9 with TRBJ1-2; no clear D. The germline V gene encodes CDR1 SEHNR and CDR2 FQNEAQ (reference sequence). V was clipped by 5 bases and J by 5 bases, with 15 bases between them. The CDR3 has 14 residues. CDR3 protein: CASSPPGRPYGYTF. As DNA, the CDR3 is TGTGCCAGCAGCCCCCCCGGCAGGCCGTATGGCTACACCTTC.

This clone has more than one count but fewer than ten. This chain joins TRBV6-5 and TRBJ1-1, with D possibly TRBD1 on 6 matching bases. Trimming took off 9 bases at V and 3 bases at J, with 14 bases between the two ends. The CDR3 runs 13 residues. Germline V gives CDR1 MNHEY, CDR2 SVGAGI. CDR3 sequence: CASRWTADTEAFF. In DNA, the CDR3 is TGTGCCAGTCGATGGACAGCGGACACTGAAGCTTTCTTT.

The V gene is TRBV9, the J gene TRBJ2-1; 10 bases map to TRBD2. CDR1 SGDLS and CDR2 YYNGEE come from the germline V gene. This CDR3 is 15 amino acids long. The V segment lost 4 bases and the J segment 5 bases; nucleotides outside the gene matches: 6. The CDR3 region has the DNA TGTGCCAGCAGCCTTAGCGGGGGGCCTAACAATGAGCAGTTCTTC. Translating gives CASSLSGGPNNEQFF.

This rearrangement joins TRBV5-1 to TRBJ2-1; 7 bases fit TRBD1. From germline, CDR1 is SGHRS and CDR2 YFSETQ. V shed 4 bases and J 5 bases; nucleotides not matched to a gene: 18. The CDR3 covers 18 residues. The chain's CDR3 is CASSPQSSFRGSDNEQFF. Here the CDR3 DNA reads TGCGCCAGCAGCCCGCAATCCAGCTTCAGGGGGTCGGACAATGAGCAGTTCTTC.

This chain uses TRBV4-1 with TRBJ1-5, with D perhaps matching TRBD1 (5 bases). V shed 5 bases and J shed 5 bases, with 10 bases lying between them. This CDR3 region has 13 residues. Germline V gene data show CDR1 as MGHRA and CDR2 as YSYEKL. CDR3 bases: TGCGCCAGCAGCGCCGGGACTCATCAGCCCCAGCATTTT. Its protein is CASSAGTHQPQHF.

V is TRBV11-2 and J is TRBJ2-5; D possibly corresponds to TRBD2 (5 bases). This CDR3 spans 15 amino acids. Trimming removed 1 base from V and 6 bases from J, with 15 bases in between. Germline CDR1 and CDR2: SGHAT and FQNNGV. The CDR3 nucleotides are TGTGCCAGCAGCTTAGGGGCTAGCAGTACGCAGACCCAGTACTTC. This translates into CASSLGASSTQTQYF. Based on the CDR3 plus reference TRBV11-2 and TRBJ2-5, the full variable domain is EAGVAQSPRYKIIEKRQSVAFWCNPISGHATLYWYQQILGQGPKLLIQFQNNGVVDDSQLPKDRFSAERLKGVDSTLKIQPAKLEDSAVYLCASSLGASSTQTQYFGPGTRLLVL.

The chain couples TRBV4-1 to TRBJ1-6; D remains unclear. Germline loops: CDR1 MGHRA, CDR2 YSYEKL. Trimming cost V 4 bases and J 7 bases, with 8 bases left between them. This CDR3 spans 13 amino acids. The CDR3 bases are TGCGCCAGCAGCCCTCAAGGGAATTCACCCCTCCACTTT. Translation: CASSPQGNSPLHF.

A single count supports this clone. The chain uses TRBV6-4 and TRBJ2-5; TRBD2 is a possible D gene (6 bases). In germline, CDR1 is MRHNA, CDR2 SNTAGT. V dropped 4 bases and J dropped 0 bases, with 21 bases sitting between them. The CDR3 covers 18 residues. The CDR3 reads CASSGLTMWGVNQETQYF. For the CDR3, the DNA is TGTGCCAGCAGTGGGCTGACAATGTGGGGGGTGAACCAAGAGACCCAGTACTTC.

This clone has a handful of counts. CDR3 coding DNA: TGTGCCGGACATTTGAACACTGAAGCTTTCTTT. Translated: CAGHLNTEAFF. The genes are TRBV5-8 and TRBJ1-1; a possible D gene is TRBD1 (5 bases). The germline V and J ends were trimmed by 10 bases and 0 bases, with 7 bases remaining between them. From germline, CDR1 is SGHTS and CDR2 YDEGEE. The CDR3 sequence is 11 residues long.

This clone showed up just a few times. The CDR3 bases are TGTGCCAGCAGTTTACGCCGGGGCGGTAATTCACCCCTCCACTTT. Translated, it gives CASSLRRGGNSPLHF. The rearrangement joins TRBV28 to TRBJ1-6, with D perhaps matching TRBD1 (5 bases). Germline V gene sequence: CDR1 MDHEN, CDR2 SYDVKM. The CDR3 extends over 15 amino acids. V was cut by 2 bases and J by 6 bases, with 11 bases left in between.

V and J are TRBV6-5 and TRBJ1-2; a possible D gene is TRBD1 (5 bases). V was trimmed by 4 bases and J by 7 bases, leaving 16 bases between them. The germline CDR1 and CDR2 sequences are MNHEY and SVGAGI. The CDR3 totals 14 residues. CDR3 DNA sequence: TGTGCCAGCAGTTCCCTAGAGCAGGGTTTTGGCTACACCTTC. This translates into CASSSLEQGFGYTF.

V and J are TRBV7-3 and TRBJ2-1, with 9 positions matching TRBD2. Trimming at V came to 4 bases and at J to 7 bases, leaving 11 bases not matched to a gene. CDR3 length: 16 amino acids. Per the germline V gene, CDR1 is SGHTA and CDR2 is FQGTGA. The CDR3 sequence is CASSSYGGGARNEQFF. The CDR3 DNA follows: TGTGCCAGCAGCTCTTACGGCGGGGGGGCGAGAAATGAGCAGTTCTTC.

This sequence joins TRBV11-2 and TRBJ2-5; D unresolved. Germline V gene lookup returns CDR1 SGHAT and CDR2 FQNNGV. V shed 5 bases and J shed 2 bases, with 15 bases lying between them. The CDR3 contains 15 residues. The CDR3 bases are TGTGCCAGCAGCCTCGCGTTTACGGCTCAAGAGACCCAGTACTTC. Amino acids: CASSLAFTAQETQYF.

J is TRBJ1-1 and V is TRBV9; D is possibly TRBD1 (5 bases). Germline V gene data show CDR1 as SGDLS and CDR2 as YYNGEE. Trimming cost V 2 bases and J 3 bases, with 11 bases left between them. This CDR3 comprises 14 residues. In DNA form, the CDR3 reads TGTGCCAGCAGCGTTGGGGCTATGGACACTGAAGCTTTCTTT. This codes for CASSVGAMDTEAFF.